This TCR beta chain appears in the sequencing data of a study of PD-L1 blockade in urothelial cancer. The data were produced by immunoSEQ multiplex PCR, yet TCRdb's version contains in-frame clones alone and is incomplete. The sample shows 35,000 to 50,000 clones, approximately 80% of them seen only once. Germline CDR1 is SGHTA and CDR2 is FQGNSA. CDR3 length: 15 amino acids. V dropped 7 bases and J dropped 1 base, with 16 bases sitting between them. The sample consisted of PBMCs, taken around atezolizumab (anti-PD-L1) treatment. J is TRBJ1-1 and V is TRBV7-2, with D possibly matching TRBD1 (5 bases). The sequence came from a man between 65 and 79 years old with urothelial cancer. For the CDR3, the DNA is TGTGCCAGCAAATATTCTGGTACAGGGAACACTGAAGCTTTCTTT. This sequence encodes CASKYSGTGNTEAFF. The complete variable domain, with remaining parts taken from reference TRBV7-2 and TRBJ1-1, reads GAGVSQSPSNKVTEKGKDVELRCDPISGHTALYWYRQSLGQGLEFLIYFQGNSAPDKSGLPSDRFSAERTGGSVSTLTIQRTQQEDSAVYLCASKYSGTGNTEAFFGQGTRLTVV.